This is a list of T cell receptor beta chains from one sample in a study of blood T cells in healthy people across ages. TCRdb re-analysed the 5' RACE reads in MiXCR, keeping a single row per CDR3 protein. The sample yields approximately 900,000 distinct CDR3 sequences, 40% to 60% seen once. The sequenced material came from blood. These TCRs come from a man aged 25 to 45 in good health. Each CDR3 is given with its conserved first and last residue. D genes are given only for firm matches. Clone size is given for some rows only: seen once, a few or many times, or a class if the clone is expanded.

D | size | J | V | CDR3 | DNA
TRBD2 | once | TRBJ2-3 | TRBV24-1 | CATSPAGGHTQYF | TGTGCCACCAGTCCAGCGGGGGGGCATACGCAGTATTTT
- | few | TRBJ2-7 | TRBV20-1 | CSARRQEPYEQYF | TGCAGTGCCCGGAGACAGGAACCCTACGAGCAGTACTTC
- | few | TRBJ1-2 | TRBV24-1 | CATSEPGTSERGYTF | TGTGCCACCAGTGAACCCGGGACATCGGAGCGTGGCTACACCTTC
TRBD2 | - | TRBJ2-1 | TRBV5-1 | CASSVYSGGEQFF | TGCGCCAGCAGCGTGTATAGCGGGGGGGAGCAGTTCTTC
TRBD1 | - | TRBJ2-1 | TRBV4-1 | CASTIQGGHNEQFF | TGCGCCAGCACCATCCAAGGGGGCCACAATGAGCAGTTCTTC
- | - | TRBJ2-1 | TRBV4-3 | CASSHWGDNEQFF | TGCGCCAGCAGCCACTGGGGAGACAATGAGCAGTTCTTC
TRBD1 | once | TRBJ2-2 | TRBV6-5 | CAIRTGVFTGELFF | TGTGCCATCCGGACAGGGGTTTTCACCGGGGAGCTGTTTTTT
TRBD2 | - | TRBJ2-3 | TRBV6-6 | CASSYPTSGGALDTQYF | TGTGCCAGCAGTTACCCGACGAGCGGGGGGGCATTAGATACGCAGTATTTT
- | - | TRBJ2-7 | TRBV27 | CASSLQSPSEQYF | TGTGCCAGCAGTTTACAGTCCCCCTCCGAGCAGTACTTC
- | - | TRBJ2-3 | TRBV24-1 | CATSDWQPDTQYF | TGTGCCACCAGTGATTGGCAGCCAGATACGCAGTATTTT
- | - | TRBJ2-7 | TRBV14 | CASSPRRQGLIYEQYF | TGTGCCAGCAGCCCGCGTCGACAGGGACTTATCTACGAGCAGTACTTC
- | - | TRBJ1-2 | TRBV7-9 | CASSPPSDYGYTF | TGTGCCAGCAGCCCCCCCTCAGACTATGGCTACACCTTC
TRBD1 | - | TRBJ1-2 | TRBV20-1 | CSADSLGQGGVGYTF | TGCAGTGCCGATAGCCTAGGACAGGGAGGCGTCGGCTACACCTTC
- | many | TRBJ2-3 | TRBV4-2 | CASSQDPAARDTQYF | TGTGCCAGCAGCCAAGATCCAGCGGCCCGCGATACGCAGTATTTT
TRBD1 | - | TRBJ2-7 | TRBV5-1 | CASSFRQGPDNEQYF | TGCGCCAGCAGTTTTCGACAGGGGCCCGACAATGAGCAGTACTTC
- | - | TRBJ1-2 | TRBV20-1 | CSARDIRSFGPYGHTF | TGCAGTGCTAGAGATATTCGCTCTTTCGGCCCGTATGGCCACACCTTC
TRBD2 | - | TRBJ2-7 | TRBV20-1 | CSADSAGGSSSYEQYF | TGCAGTGCCGACTCCGCGGGGGGATCGAGCTCCTACGAGCAGTACTTC
TRBD2 | few | TRBJ2-1 | TRBV4-1 | CASSQEGTSGGLYNEQFF | TGCGCCAGCAGCCAAGAGGGCACTAGCGGGGGGCTTTACAATGAGCAGTTCTTC
- | few | TRBJ2-5 | TRBV3-1 | CASTQRMGAASQETQYF | TGTGCCAGCACCCAAAGAATGGGGGCAGCGTCCCAAGAGACCCAGTACTTC
TRBD1 | - | TRBJ2-5 | TRBV9 | CASSVKPTGGGETQYF | TGTGCCAGCAGCGTTAAACCGACAGGGGGCGGAGAGACCCAGTACTTC
- | few | TRBJ2-7 | TRBV5-1 | CASSLDWGNYEQYF | TGCGCCAGCAGCTTGGATTGGGGCAACTACGAGCAGTACTTC
TRBD2 | - | TRBJ2-1 | TRBV3-1 | CASSQVKLAGDNEQFF | TGTGCCAGCAGCCAAGTTAAACTAGCGGGGGACAATGAGCAGTTCTTC
- | few | TRBJ2-3 | TRBV19 | CASSTRGFTDTQYF | TGTGCCAGTAGTACACGGGGGTTCACAGATACGCAGTATTTT
- | - | TRBJ2-5 | TRBV7-2 | CASSQDGVQETQYF | TGTGCCAGCAGTCAGGACGGGGTCCAAGAGACCCAGTACTTC
- | - | TRBJ1-1 | TRBV7-2 | CAGSWGFMNTEAFF | TGTGCCGGCAGCTGGGGGTTCATGAACACTGAAGCTTTCTTT
TRBD2 | - | TRBJ2-5 | TRBV9 | CASSVAPQRGGFETQYF | TGTGCCAGCAGCGTAGCCCCCCAGCGGGGGGGCTTTGAGACCCAGTACTTC